These 3 T cell receptor beta chains were all obtained from the same sample, sequenced in a study of long-term antiretroviral therapy in people with HIV. This was the immunoSEQ v3.0 assay at survey level. Measured with immunoSEQ multiplex PCR; TCRdb has only the in-frame clones, and not every one. Of about 10,000 clones detected, approximately 75% appear once; the ten largest clones hold about a sixth. The specimen comprised unsorted PBMCs, sampled 0.7 years after starting antiretroviral therapy. The receptor set was obtained from a man aged 40-50 years with HIV.

This clone occurred a few times. The chain combines TRBV16 with TRBJ1-2; a possible D gene is TRBD1 (5 bases). CDR1 and CDR2 from the germline V gene are KGHSY and FQNENV. This CDR3 region has 14 residues. V dropped 0 bases and J dropped 3 bases, with 8 bases sitting between them. DNA of the CDR3: TGTGCCAGCAGCCAATCAGGGGTCGACTATGGCTACACCTTC. Residues: CASSQSGVDYGYTF.

The gene calls are TRBV4-1 and TRBJ2-7; D is undetermined. Germline CDR1 and CDR2: MGHRA and YSYEKL. V lost 4 bases to trimming and J lost 4 bases, with 26 bases between them. This CDR3 has 18 amino acids. The chain's CDR3 is CASSPNDLNLGKGYEQYF. Here the CDR3 DNA reads TGCGCCAGCAGCCCCAACGATTTAAATTTGGGGAAAGGGTACGAGCAGTACTTC.

This chain links TRBV27 with TRBJ2-6, with TRBD2 identical over 9 bases. The CDR3 runs to 17 residues. Trimming cost V 4 bases and J 1 base; bases outside gene matches: 5. The V gene's germline CDR1 is MNHEY and CDR2 SMNVEV (reference sequence). The CDR3 nucleotides read TGTGCCAGCAGTTGGGGCGGGAGGGATTCTGGGGCCAACGTCCTGACTTTC. Protein sequence: CASSWGGRDSGANVLTF.